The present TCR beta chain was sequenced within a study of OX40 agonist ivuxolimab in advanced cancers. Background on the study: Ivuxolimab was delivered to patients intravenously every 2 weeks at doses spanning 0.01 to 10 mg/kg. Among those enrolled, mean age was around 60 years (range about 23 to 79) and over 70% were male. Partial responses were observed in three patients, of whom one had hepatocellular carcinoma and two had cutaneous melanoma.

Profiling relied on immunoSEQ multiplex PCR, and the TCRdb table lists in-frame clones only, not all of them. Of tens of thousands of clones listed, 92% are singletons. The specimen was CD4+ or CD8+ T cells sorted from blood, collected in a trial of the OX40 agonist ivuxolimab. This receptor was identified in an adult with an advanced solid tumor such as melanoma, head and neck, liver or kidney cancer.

The CDR3: CASSLLGTGVNEQYF. The CDR3 DNA follows: TGTGCCAGCAGTTTATTAGGGACAGGGGTTAACGAGCAGTACTTC. This rearrangement joins TRBV27 to TRBJ2-7; 10 nucleotides align to TRBD1. This CDR3 has 15 residues. The J segment lost 5 bases and the V segment lost 1 base, leaving 5 bases of the junction unmatched. Germline CDR1 MNHEY, CDR2 SMNVEV (reference sequence).